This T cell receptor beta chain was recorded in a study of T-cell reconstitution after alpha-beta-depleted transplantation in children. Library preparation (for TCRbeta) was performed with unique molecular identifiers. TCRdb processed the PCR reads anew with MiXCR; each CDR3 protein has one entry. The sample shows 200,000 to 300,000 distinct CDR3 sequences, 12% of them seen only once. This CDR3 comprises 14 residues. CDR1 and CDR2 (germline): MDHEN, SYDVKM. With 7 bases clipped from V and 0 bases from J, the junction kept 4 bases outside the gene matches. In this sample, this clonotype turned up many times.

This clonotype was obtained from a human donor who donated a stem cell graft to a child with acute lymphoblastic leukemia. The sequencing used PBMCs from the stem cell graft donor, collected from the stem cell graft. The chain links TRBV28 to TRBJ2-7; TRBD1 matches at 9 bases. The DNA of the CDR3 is TGTGCCAGCACCCGGGGACAGGGCTCCTACGAGCAGTACTTC. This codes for CASTRGQGSYEQYF.